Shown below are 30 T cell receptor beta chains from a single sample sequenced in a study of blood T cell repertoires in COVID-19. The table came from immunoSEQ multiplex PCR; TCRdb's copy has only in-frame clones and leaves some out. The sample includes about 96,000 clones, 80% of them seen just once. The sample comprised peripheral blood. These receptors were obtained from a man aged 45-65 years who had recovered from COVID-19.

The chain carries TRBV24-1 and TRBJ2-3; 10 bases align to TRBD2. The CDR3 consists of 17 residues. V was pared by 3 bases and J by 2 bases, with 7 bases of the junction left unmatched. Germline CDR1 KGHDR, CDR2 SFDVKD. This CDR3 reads CATSDIGGLAATDTQYF. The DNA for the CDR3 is TGTGCCACCAGTGATATCGGCGGACTAGCGGCCACAGATACGCAGTATTTT.

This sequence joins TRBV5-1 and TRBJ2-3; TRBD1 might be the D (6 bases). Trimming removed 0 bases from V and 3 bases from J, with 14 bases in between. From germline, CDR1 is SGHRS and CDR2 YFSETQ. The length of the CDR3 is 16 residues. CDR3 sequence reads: CASSLGGLAQTDTQYF. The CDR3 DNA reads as TGCGCCAGCAGCTTGGGGGGGCTAGCTCAGACAGATACGCAGTATTTT. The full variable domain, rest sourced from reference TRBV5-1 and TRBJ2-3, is KAGVTQTPRYLIKTRGQQVTLSCSPISGHRSVSWYQQTPGQGLQFLFEYFSETQRNKGNFPGRFSGRQFSNSRSEMNVSTLELGDSALYLCASSLGGLAQTDTQYFGPGTRLTVL.

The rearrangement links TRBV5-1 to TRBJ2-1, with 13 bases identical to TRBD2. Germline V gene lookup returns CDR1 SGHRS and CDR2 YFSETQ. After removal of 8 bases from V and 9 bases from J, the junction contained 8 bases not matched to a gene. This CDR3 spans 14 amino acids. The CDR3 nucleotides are TGCGCCAGTTCCGGGACTAGCGGGAACATTGAGCAGTTCTTC. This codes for CASSGTSGNIEQFF.

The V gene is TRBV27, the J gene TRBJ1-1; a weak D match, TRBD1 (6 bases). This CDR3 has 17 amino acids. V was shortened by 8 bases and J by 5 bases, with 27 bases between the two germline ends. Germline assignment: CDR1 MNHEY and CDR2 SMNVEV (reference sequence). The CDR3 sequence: CASGIPMTGGGTTEAFF. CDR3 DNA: TGTGCCAGCGGCATCCCCATGACAGGTGGCGGTACAACTGAAGCTTTCTTT.

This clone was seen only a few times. For the CDR3, the DNA is TGTGCCAGCAGCTTACTTTCGAGCGCCACAGATACGCAGTATTTT. Encoded protein: CASSLLSSATDTQYF. The rearrangement joins TRBV7-3 to TRBJ2-3, with no clear D. The CDR3 is 15 residues long. Germline CDR1 SGHTA, CDR2 FQGTGA. V was shortened by 2 bases and J by 2 bases, with 11 bases between the two germline ends.

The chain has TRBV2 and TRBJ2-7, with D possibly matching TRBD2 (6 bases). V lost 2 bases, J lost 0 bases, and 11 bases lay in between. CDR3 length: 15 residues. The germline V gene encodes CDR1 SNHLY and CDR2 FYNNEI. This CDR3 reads CASSEWRGPSYEQYF. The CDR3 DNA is TGTGCCAGCAGTGAATGGCGGGGCCCCTCCTACGAGCAGTACTTC.

The CDR3 DNA sequence: TGCGCCAGCAGCCAAACTTCCGGACTAGGTTACGAGCAGTACTTC. It encodes CASSQTSGLGYEQYF. The chain combines TRBV4-3 with TRBJ2-7, with 7 nucleotides matching TRBD2. The V segment lost 2 bases and the J segment 4 bases; nucleotides outside the gene matches: 8. CDR3 length equals 15 residues. Germline-derived CDR1 and CDR2 are LGHNA and YSLEER.

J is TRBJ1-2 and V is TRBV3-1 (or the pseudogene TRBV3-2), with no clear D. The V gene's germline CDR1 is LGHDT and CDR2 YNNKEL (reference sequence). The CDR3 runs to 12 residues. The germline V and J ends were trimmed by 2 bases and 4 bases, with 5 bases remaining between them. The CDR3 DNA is TGTGCCAGCAGCCAATTCAGCTATGGCTACACCTTC. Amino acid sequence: CASSQFSYGYTF.

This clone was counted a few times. CDR3 DNA: TGTGCCAGCAGTGCGACTAGCGGGAGCTCCTACGAGCAGTACTTC. The encoded protein is CASSATSGSSYEQYF. The rearrangement links TRBV25-1 to TRBJ2-7, with TRBD2 matching over 12 bases. The CDR3 loop spans 15 amino acids. With V trimmed by 4 bases and J by 0 bases, 1 base remained unmatched. Germline CDR1 MGHDK, CDR2 SYGVNS.

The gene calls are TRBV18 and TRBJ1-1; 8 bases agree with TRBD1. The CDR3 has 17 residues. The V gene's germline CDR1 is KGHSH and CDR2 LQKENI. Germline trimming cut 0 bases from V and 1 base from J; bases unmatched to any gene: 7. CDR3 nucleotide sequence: TGTGCCAGCTCACCACCCACCTGGACAGGGCAGAACACTGAAGCTTTCTTT. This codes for CASSPPTWTGQNTEAFF.

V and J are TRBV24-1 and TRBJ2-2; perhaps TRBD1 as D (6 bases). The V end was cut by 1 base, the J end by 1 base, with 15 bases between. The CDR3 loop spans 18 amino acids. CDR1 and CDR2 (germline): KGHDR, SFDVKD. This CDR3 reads CATSDFSYGTRNTGELFF. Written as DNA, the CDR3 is TGTGCCACCAGTGATTTTTCTTACGGGACAAGGAACACCGGGGAGCTGTTTTTT.

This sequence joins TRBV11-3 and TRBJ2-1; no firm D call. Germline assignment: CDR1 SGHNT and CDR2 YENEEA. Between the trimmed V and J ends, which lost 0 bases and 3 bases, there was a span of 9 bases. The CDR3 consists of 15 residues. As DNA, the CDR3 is TGTGCCAGCAGCTTAGAAACGGGTAACTACAATGAGCAGTTCTTC. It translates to CASSLETGNYNEQFF.

CDR3 loop: CASSSTSSGVNEQFF. The CDR3 nucleotides read TGCGCCAGCAGCTCTACGTCTAGCGGAGTCAATGAGCAGTTCTTC. J is TRBJ2-1 and V is TRBV5-1, with 7 positions matching TRBD2. With V trimmed by 3 bases and J by 6 bases, 9 bases remained unmatched. Germline V gene sequence: CDR1 SGHRS, CDR2 YFSETQ. The CDR3 spans 15 residues.

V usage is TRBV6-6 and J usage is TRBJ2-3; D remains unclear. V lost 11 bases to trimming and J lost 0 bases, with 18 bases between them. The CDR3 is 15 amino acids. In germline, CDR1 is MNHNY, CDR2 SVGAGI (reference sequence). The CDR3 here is CACGRAGSSTDTQYF. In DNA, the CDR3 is TGTGCCTGTGGAAGAGCAGGTTCAAGCACAGATACGCAGTATTTT.

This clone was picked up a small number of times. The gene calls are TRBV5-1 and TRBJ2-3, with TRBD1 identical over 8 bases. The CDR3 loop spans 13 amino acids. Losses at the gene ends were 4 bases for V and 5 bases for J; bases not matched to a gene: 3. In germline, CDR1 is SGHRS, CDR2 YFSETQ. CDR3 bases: TGCGCCAGCAGCGACGGGACAGGAGATACGCAGTATTTT. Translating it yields CASSDGTGDTQYF.

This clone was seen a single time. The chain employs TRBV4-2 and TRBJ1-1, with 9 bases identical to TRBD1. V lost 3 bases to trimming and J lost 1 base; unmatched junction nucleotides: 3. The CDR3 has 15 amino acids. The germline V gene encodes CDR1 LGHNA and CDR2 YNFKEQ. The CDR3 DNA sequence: TGTGCCAGCAGCCAGGAGACAGGGGGGAACACTGAAGCTTTCTTT. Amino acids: CASSQETGGNTEAFF.

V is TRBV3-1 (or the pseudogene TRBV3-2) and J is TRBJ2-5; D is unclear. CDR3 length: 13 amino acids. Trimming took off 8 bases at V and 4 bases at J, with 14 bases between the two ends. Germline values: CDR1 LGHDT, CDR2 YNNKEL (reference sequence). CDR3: CASREANGETQYF. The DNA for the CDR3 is TGTGCCAGCCGCGAGGCGAATGGAGAGACCCAGTACTTC.

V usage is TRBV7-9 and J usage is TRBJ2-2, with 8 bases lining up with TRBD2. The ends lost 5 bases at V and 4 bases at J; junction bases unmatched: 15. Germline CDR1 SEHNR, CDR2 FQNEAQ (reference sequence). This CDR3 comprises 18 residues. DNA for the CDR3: TGTGCCAGCAGCCCACTCCCTCCTAGCGGGCGTCTCACCGGGGAGCTGTTTTTT. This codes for CASSPLPPSGRLTGELFF.

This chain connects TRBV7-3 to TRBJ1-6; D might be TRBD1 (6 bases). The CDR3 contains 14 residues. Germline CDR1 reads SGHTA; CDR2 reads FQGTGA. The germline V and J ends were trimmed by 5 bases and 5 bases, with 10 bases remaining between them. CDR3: CASSPTGNNSPLHF. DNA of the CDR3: TGTGCCAGCAGCCCTACAGGGAATAATTCACCCCTCCACTTT.

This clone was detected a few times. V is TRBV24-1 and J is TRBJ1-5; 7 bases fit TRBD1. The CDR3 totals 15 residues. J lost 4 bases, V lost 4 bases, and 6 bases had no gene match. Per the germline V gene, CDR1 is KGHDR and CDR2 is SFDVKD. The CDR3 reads CATSDDRDGNQPQHF. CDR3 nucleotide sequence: TGTGCCACCAGTGACGACAGGGATGGGAATCAGCCCCAGCATTTT.

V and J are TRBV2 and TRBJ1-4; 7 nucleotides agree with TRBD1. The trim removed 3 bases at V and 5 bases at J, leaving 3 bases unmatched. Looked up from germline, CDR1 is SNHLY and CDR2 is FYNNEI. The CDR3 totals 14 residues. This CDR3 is CASSDHRGNEKLFF. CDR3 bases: TGTGCCAGCAGTGATCACAGGGGCAATGAAAAACTGTTTTTT.

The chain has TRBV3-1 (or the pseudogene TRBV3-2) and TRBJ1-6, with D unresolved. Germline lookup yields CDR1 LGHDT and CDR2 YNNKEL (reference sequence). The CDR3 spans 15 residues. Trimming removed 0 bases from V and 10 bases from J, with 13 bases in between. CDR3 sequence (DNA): TGTGCCAGCAGCCAAGATGGGCAATTCAAATCACCCCTCCACTTT. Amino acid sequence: CASSQDGQFKSPLHF.

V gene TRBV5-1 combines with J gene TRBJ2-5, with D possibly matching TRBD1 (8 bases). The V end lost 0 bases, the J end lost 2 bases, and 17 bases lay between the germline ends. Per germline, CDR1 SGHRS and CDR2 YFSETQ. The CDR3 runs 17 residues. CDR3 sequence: CASSLGRTGTTQETQYF. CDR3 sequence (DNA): TGCGCCAGCAGCTTGGGGAGGACAGGGACTACTCAAGAGACCCAGTACTTC.

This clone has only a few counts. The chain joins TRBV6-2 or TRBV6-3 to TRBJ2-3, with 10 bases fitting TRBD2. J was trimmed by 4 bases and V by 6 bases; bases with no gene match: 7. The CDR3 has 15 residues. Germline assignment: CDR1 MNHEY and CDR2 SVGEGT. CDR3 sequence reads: CASSPTSGAADTQYF. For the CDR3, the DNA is TGTGCCAGCAGCCCCACTAGCGGGGCAGCAGATACGCAGTATTTT.

The CDR3: CASTGDREGGYGYTF. The CDR3, as DNA: TGTGCCAGCACCGGAGACAGGGAAGGAGGCTATGGCTACACCTTC. The chain joins TRBV28 to TRBJ1-2; 7 bases fit TRBD1. V trimming: 7 bases; J trimming: 4 bases; junction bases outside the gene matches: 12. This CDR3 is 15 amino acids long. Per the germline V gene, CDR1 is MDHEN and CDR2 is SYDVKM.

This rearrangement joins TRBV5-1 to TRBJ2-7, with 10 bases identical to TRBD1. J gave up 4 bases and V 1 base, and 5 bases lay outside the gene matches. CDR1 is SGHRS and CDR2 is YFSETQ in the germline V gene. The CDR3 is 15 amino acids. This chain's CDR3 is CASSLRDRGKYEQYF. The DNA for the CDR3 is TGCGCCAGCAGCTTGCGGGACAGGGGTAAGTACGAGCAGTACTTC.

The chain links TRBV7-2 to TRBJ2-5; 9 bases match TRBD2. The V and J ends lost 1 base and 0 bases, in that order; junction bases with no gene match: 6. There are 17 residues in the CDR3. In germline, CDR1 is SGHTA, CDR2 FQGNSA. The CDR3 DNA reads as TGTGCCAGCAGCTTAGGGTACCTAGCGGGACACCAAGAGACCCAGTACTTC. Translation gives CASSLGYLAGHQETQYF.

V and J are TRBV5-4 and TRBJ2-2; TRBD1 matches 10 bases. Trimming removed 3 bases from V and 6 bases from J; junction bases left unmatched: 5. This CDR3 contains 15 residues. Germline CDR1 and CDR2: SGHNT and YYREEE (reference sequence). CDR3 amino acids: CASSYDRGRAGELFF. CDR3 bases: TGTGCCAGCAGCTATGACAGGGGGCGGGCCGGGGAGCTGTTTTTT.

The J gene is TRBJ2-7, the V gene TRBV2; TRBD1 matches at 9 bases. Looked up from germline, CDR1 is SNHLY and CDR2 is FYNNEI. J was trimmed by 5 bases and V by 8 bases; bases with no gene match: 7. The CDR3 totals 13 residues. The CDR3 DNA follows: TGTGCCAGCGTAAGAACAGGGGGCCACGAGCAGTACTTC. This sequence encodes CASVRTGGHEQYF.

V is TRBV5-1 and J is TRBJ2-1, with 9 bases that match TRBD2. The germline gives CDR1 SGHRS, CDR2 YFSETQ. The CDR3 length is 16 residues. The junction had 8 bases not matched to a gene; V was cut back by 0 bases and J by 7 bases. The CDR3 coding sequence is TGCGCCAGCAGCTTGGAAGGCGGGGGGGCGTGGAATGAGCAGTTCTTC. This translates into CASSLEGGGAWNEQFF.